This passage covers 3 T cell receptor beta chains from one sample sequenced in a study of blood T cells in healthy people across ages. Primers used in a second PCR of about 7 to 12 cycles were a sample-barcoded 5' primer and a J-beta primer mix. Each CDR3 protein gets one entry after TCRdb re-called the 5' RACE reads with MiXCR. This sample yields 550,000 to 700,000 distinct CDR3 sequences, of which approximately 30% are seen a single time; approximately 17% belongs to the top ten. Sequenced: blood. These receptor sequences come from a woman in her 70s in good health.

V is TRBV5-1 and J is TRBJ2-3; maybe TRBD2 (5 bases). Germline values: CDR1 SGHRS, CDR2 YFSETQ. CDR3 length: 13 residues. The V end lost 4 bases, the J end lost 6 bases, and 12 bases lay between the germline ends. CDR3 DNA sequence: TGCGCCAGCAGCAGCGGAAGCTCCGATACGCAGTATTTT. As protein: CASSSGSSDTQYF.

For this clonotype: No conserved phenylalanine or tryptophan ends this CDR3, so it is likely a read error. V gene TRBV7-6 combines with J gene TRBJ2-5; D possibly corresponds to TRBD2 (5 bases). This CDR3 has 16 amino acids. Trimming pared 1 base from V and 2 bases from J, leaving 14 bases between. CDR1 is SGHVS and CDR2 is FNYEAQ in the germline V gene. For the CDR3, the DNA is TGTGCCAGCAGCTTAGGGGAGTACGTCGGTCAAGAGACCCAGTACCTC. Its translation is CASSLGEYVGQETQYL.

This clonotype showed up just a few times. The rearrangement uses TRBV6-5 and TRBJ2-5; D tentatively reads TRBD1 or TRBD2 (5 bases each). The last part of the DNA fits TRBJ2-7 better; the J call may be wrong. The length of the CDR3 is 15 residues. The V gene's germline CDR1 is MNHEY and CDR2 SVGAGI. The CDR3 DNA sequence: TGTGCCAGCAGTTACTCGGGGGTACGAGGCTACGAGCAGTACTTC. Translating it yields CASSYSGVRGYEQYF.